This TCR beta chain was recorded in a study of cytomegalovirus exposure and HLA in healthy donors (dated by TCRdb to 2015 to 2018). Study-wide context: According to a later analysis, the 120 or so validation repertoires were produced on the same platform as the 666 repertoires of the first cohort. To predict cytomegalovirus infection status, the study brought together high-throughput TCR immunosequencing, statistical association of individual TCRs with disease status, and machine learning. In addition to the first cohort of 666 subjects, a separate validation cohort of 120 different subjects was used. The aim of the study was to test whether cataloging public T cell receptors could identify signatures of past pathogen exposure.

A word on this clone: The target of this receptor is not known. One base away there is no much larger clone; base qualities are not given.

CDR1 and CDR2 (MGHRA, YSYEKL) derive from the germline V gene. The CDR3 goes from the cysteine to the phenylalanine over 14 residues. The retained sequence is limited to the CDR3, 42 bases, with the frame set at the first base. Unmatched junction bases come to 9, with V trimmed by 4 bases and J by 7 bases. The donors were included in the validation cohort of over a hundred subjects, a group kept apart from the roughly 700-subject first cohort. Beyond this particular receptor, the publication reports: While some public TCRs were present in many individuals, most TCR sequences turned up only very rarely across donors. A later analysis lacked HLA typing for the validation cohort, so it scored co-occurrence in that cohort across all 120 repertoires. The study gave a list of 150 to 200 TCR beta chains associated with cytomegalovirus. The authors suggested that the approach could potentially be generalized to other disease states and immunological phenotypes. In both the original and validation cohorts, the classifier was reported to diagnose cytomegalovirus status with high specificity and sensitivity. In a later analysis, TCRs clustered in the first cohort were found to also tend to co-occur in the 130 or so validation repertoires, with 85% to 95% of cluster scores above 0. In vitro tests confirmed that a few of the cytomegalovirus-associated TCR beta chains recognize cytomegalovirus antigens.

The library came from the immunoSEQ multiplex PCR assay. The authors' pipeline ran thus. To diagnose cytomegalovirus status from the catalog of TCR beta chain sequences, a statistical classification framework was built. In TCRdb, the immuneACCESS table is reduced to in-frame sequences with V and J assigned. These tables do not hold every clone; where another copy was compared, an unresolved V gene accounts for under half, and the others remain unexplained. V, J and clone size derive from that table, while D and trimming were established from the DNA sequence. The sample table contains roughly 60,000 clones; only one count was recorded for around 92% of them. 1.3% of the sample lies in the top ten.

This TCR was sampled from a woman between 18 and 29 years old in good health and CMV-seronegative. In this chain, TRBV4-1 is recombined with TRBJ2-5; 7 nucleotides in the junction match TRBD2. The sequenced material came from PBMCs. In nucleotide form, the sequence is TGCGCCAGCAGCCCCGGGGGGAGCCCCCGGACCCAGTACTTC. This encodes CASSPGGSPRTQYF.